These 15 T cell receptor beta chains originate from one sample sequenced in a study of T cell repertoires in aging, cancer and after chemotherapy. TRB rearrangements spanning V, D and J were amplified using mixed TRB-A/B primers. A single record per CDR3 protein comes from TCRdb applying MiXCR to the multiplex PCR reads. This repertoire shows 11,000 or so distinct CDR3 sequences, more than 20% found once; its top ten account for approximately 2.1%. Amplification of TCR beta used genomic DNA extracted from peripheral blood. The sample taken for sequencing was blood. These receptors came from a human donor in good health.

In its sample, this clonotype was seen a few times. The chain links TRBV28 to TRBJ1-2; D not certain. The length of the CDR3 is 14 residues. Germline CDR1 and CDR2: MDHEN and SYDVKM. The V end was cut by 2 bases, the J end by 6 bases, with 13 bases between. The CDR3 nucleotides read TGTGCCAGCAGTTTACTACATGGCCGGGATGGCTACACCTTC. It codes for CASSLLHGRDGYTF.

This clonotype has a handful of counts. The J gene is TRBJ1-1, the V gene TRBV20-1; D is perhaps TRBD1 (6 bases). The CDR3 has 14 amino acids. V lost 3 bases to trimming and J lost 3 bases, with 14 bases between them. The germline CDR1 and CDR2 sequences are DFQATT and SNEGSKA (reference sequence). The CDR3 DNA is TGCAGTGCTAGGGTCGGTGGGGGCCACACTGAAGCTTTCTTT. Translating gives CSARVGGGHTEAFF.

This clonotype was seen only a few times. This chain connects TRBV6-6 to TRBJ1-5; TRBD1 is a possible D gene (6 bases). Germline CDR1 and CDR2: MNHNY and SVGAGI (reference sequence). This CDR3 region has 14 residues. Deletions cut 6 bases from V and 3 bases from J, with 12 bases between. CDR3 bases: TGTGCCAGCAGACCCACAGGGTACAATCAGCCCCAGCATTTT. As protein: CASRPTGYNQPQHF.

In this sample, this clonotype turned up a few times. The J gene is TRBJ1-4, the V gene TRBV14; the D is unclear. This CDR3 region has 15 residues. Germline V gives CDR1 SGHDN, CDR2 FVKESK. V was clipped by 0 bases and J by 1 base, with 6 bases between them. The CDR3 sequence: CASSQEPGTNEKLFF. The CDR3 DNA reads TGTGCCAGCAGCCAAGAGCCAGGAACTAATGAAAAACTGTTTTTT.

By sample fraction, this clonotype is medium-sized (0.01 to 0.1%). CDR3 coding DNA: TGTGCCAGCAGCTTACAGGGGCGGGGAAACACCATATATTTT. Its translation is CASSLQGRGNTIYF. This chain links TRBV13 with TRBJ1-3, with a weak D call TRBD1 (6 bases). Trimming pared 2 bases from V and 4 bases from J, leaving 9 bases between. CDR1 and CDR2 from the germline V gene are PRHDT and FYEKMQ (reference sequence). CDR3 length: 14 residues.

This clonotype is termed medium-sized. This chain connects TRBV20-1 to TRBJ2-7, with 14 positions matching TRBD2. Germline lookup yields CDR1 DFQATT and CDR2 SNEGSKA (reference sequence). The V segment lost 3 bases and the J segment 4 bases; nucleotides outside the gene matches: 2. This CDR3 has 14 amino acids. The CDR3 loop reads CSARTSGGVYEQYF. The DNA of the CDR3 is TGCAGTGCTAGGACTAGCGGGGGGGTGTACGAGCAGTACTTC.

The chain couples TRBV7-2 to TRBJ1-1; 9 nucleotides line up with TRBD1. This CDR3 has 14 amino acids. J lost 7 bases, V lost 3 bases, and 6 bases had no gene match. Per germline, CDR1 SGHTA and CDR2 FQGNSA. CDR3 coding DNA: TGTGCCAGCAGCTTGCACAGGGGGCCGGGTGAAGCTTTCTTT. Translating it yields CASSLHRGPGEAFF.

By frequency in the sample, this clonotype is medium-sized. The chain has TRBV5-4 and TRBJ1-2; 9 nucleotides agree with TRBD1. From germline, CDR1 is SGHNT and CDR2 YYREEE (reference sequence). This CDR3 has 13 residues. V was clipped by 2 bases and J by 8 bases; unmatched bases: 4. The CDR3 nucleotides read TGTGCCAGCAGCTTTTCGACAGGGGGAGGCTACACCTTC. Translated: CASSFSTGGGYTF.

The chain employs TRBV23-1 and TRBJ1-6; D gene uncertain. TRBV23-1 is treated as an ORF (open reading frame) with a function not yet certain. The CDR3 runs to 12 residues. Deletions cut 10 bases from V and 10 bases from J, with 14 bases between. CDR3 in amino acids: CATAGEVSPLHF. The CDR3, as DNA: TGCGCCACCGCCGGGGAGGTCTCACCCCTCCACTTT.

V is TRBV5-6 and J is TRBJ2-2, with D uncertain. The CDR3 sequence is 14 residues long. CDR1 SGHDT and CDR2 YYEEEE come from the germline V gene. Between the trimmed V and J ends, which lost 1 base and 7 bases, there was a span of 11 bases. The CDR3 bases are TGTGCCAGCAGCTTGCAAGGGTCGATCGGGGAGCTGTTTTTT. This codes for CASSLQGSIGELFF.

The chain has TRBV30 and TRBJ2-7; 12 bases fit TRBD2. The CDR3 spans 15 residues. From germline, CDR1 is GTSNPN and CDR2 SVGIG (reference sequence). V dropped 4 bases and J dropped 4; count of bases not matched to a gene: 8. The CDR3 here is CAWTSGGANSYEQYF. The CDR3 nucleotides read TGTGCCTGGACTAGCGGGGGGGCCAACTCGTACGAGCAGTACTTC.

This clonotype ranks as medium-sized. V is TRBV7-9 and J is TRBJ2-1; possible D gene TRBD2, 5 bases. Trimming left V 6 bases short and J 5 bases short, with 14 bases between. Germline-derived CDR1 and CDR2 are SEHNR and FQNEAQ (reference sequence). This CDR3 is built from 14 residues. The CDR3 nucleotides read TGTGCCAGCAGGGTGTTGAGCGGAAACAATGAGCAGTTCTTC. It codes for CASRVLSGNNEQFF. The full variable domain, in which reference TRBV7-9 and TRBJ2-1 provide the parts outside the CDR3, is DTGVSQNPRHKITKRGQNVTFRCDPISEHNRLYWYRQTLGQGPEFLTYFQNEAQLEKSRLLSDRFSAERPKGSFSTLEIQRTEQGDSAMYLCASRVLSGNNEQFFGPGTRLTVL.

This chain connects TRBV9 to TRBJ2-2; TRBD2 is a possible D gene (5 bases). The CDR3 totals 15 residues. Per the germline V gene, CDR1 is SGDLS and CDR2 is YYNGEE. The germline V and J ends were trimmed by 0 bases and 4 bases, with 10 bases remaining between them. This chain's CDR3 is CASSVGAAGTGELFF. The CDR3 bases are TGTGCCAGCAGCGTAGGGGCCGCGGGCACCGGGGAGCTGTTTTTT.

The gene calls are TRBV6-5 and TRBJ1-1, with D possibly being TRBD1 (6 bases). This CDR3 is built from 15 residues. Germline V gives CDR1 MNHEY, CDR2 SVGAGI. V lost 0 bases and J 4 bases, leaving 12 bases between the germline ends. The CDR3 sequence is CASSYSNLGGTEAFF. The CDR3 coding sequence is TGTGCCAGCAGTTACTCGAACCTAGGGGGCACTGAAGCTTTCTTT.

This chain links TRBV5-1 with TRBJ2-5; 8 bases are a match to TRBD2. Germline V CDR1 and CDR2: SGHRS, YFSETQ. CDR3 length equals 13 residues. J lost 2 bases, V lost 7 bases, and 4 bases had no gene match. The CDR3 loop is CASSGGGQETQYF. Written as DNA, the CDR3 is TGCGCCAGCTCGGGGGGGGGACAAGAGACCCAGTACTTC.